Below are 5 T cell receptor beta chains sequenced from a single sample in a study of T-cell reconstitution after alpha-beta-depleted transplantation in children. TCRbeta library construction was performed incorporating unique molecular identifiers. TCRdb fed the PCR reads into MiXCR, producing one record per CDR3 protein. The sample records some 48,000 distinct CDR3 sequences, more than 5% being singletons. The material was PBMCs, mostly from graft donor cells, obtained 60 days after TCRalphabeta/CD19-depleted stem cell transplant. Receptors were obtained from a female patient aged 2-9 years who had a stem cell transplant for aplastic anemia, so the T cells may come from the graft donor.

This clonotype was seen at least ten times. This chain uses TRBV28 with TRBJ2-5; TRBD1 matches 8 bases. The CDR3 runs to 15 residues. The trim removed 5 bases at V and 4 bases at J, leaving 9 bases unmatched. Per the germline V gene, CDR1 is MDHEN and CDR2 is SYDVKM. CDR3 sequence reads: CASSLRTGRRETQYF. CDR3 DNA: TGTGCCAGCAGTCTCCGGACAGGGCGGCGAGAGACCCAGTACTTC.

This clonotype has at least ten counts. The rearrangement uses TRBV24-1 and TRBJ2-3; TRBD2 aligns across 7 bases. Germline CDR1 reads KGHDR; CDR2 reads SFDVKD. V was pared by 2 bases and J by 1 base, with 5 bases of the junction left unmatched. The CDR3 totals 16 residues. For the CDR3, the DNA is TGTGCCACCAGTGATTGGGCGGGAGTGGGCACAGATACGCAGTATTTT. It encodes CATSDWAGVGTDTQYF.

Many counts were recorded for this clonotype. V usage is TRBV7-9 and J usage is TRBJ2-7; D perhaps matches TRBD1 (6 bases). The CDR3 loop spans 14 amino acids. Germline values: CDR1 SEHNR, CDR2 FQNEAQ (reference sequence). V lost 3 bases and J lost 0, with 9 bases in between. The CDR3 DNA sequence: TGTGCCAGCAGCTTTACAGGGAGCTCCTACGAGCAGTACGTC. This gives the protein CASSFTGSSYEQYV.

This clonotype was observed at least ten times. In DNA form, the CDR3 reads TGCGCCAGCAGAGGGACTAGCCTCAATGAGCAGTTCTTC. Protein sequence: CASRGTSLNEQFF. This rearrangement joins TRBV5-1 to TRBJ2-1; 9 nucleotides agree with TRBD2. V lost 5 bases and J lost 6; bases outside the gene matches: 3. The germline V gene has CDR1 SGHRS and CDR2 YFSETQ. This CDR3 has 13 amino acids.

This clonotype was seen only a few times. The CDR3 loop is CASSEGVDTQYF. The CDR3 DNA reads TGTGCCAGCAGTGAGGGGGTAGATACGCAGTATTTT. The chain couples TRBV2 to TRBJ2-3; D may match TRBD1 or TRBD2 (5 bases each). The V and J ends lost 3 bases and 5 bases respectively, with 6 bases between them. The CDR3 extends over 12 amino acids. Germline CDR1 and CDR2: SNHLY and FYNNEI.